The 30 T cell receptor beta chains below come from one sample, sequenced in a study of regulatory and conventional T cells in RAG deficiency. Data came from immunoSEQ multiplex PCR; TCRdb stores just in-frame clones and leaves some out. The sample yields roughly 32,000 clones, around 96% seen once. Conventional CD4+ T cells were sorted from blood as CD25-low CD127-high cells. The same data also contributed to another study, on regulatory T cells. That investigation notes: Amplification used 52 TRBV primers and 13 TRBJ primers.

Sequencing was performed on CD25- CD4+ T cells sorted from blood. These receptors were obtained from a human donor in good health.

CDR3 region: CASSALQGNGYTF. In DNA form, the CDR3 reads TGTGCCAGTAGTGCCCTACAGGGGAATGGCTACACCTTC. The J gene is TRBJ1-2, the V gene TRBV19; 7 bases line up with TRBD1. Trimming cost V 5 bases and J 6 bases; bases outside gene matches: 6. Germline CDR1 reads LNHDA; CDR2 reads SQIVND (reference sequence). This CDR3 has 13 residues.

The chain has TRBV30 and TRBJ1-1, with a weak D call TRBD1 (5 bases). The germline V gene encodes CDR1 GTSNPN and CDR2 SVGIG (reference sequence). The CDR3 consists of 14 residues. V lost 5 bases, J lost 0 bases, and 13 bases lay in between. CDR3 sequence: CAWVGGLLNTEAFF. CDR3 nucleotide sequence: TGTGCCTGGGTGGGGGGTCTATTGAACACTGAAGCTTTCTTT.

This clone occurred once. The CDR3 DNA is TGTGCCTGGAGCCGTACCTCGGGGAGCGGCAGCAATCAGCCCCAGCATTTT. Translated: CAWSRTSGSGSNQPQHF. The gene calls are TRBV30 and TRBJ1-5; the D is unclear. The V gene's germline CDR1 is GTSNPN and CDR2 SVGIG (reference sequence). Trimming left V 3 bases short and J 1 base short, with 19 bases between. CDR3 length equals 17 residues. The whole variable domain, remainder taken from reference TRBV30 and TRBJ1-5, is SQTIHQWPATLVQPVGSPLSLECTVEGTSNPNLYWYRQAAGRGLQLLFYSVGIGQISSEVPQNLSASRPQDRQFILSSKKLLLSDSGFYLCAWSRTSGSGSNQPQHFGDGTRLSIL.

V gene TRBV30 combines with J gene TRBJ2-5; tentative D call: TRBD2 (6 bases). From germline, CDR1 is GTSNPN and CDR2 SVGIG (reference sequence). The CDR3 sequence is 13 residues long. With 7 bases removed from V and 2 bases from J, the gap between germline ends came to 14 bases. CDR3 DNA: TGTGCCTCGACGCCGGGAGTTCAAGAGACCCAGTACTTC. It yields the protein CASTPGVQETQYF.

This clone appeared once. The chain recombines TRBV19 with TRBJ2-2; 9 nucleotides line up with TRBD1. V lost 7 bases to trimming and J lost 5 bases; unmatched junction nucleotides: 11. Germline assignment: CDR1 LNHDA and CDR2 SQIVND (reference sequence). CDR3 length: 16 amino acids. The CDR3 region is CASIQTGGVRTGELFF. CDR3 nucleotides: TGTGCCAGTATCCAGACAGGGGGGGTGAGGACCGGGGAGCTGTTTTTT.

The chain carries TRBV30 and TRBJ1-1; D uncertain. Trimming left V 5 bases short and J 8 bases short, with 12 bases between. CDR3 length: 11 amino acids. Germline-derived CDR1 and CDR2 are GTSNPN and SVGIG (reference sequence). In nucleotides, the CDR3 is TGTGCCTGGTCTATGGGCAAAGAAGCTTTCTTT. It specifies CAWSMGKEAFF.

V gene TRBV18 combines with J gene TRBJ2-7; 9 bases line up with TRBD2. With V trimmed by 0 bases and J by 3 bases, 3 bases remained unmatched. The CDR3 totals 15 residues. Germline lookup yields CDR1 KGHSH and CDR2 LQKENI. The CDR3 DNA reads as TGTGCCAGCTCACCACCGACTAGCGGACTCTACGAGCAGTACTTC. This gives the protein CASSPPTSGLYEQYF.

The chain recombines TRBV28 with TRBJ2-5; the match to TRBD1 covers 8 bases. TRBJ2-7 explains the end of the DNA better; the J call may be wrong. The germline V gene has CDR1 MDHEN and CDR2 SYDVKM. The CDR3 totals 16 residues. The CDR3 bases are TGTGCCAGCAGTTGGTACCCTTCCACAGGGGGCTACGAGCAGTACTTC. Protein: CASSWYPSTGGYEQYF.

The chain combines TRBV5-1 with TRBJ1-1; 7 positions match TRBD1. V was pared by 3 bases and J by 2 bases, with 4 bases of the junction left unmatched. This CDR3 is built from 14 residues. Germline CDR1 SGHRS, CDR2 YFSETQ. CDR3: CASSWDSPNTEAFF. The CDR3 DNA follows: TGCGCCAGCAGCTGGGACAGCCCCAACACTGAAGCTTTCTTT.

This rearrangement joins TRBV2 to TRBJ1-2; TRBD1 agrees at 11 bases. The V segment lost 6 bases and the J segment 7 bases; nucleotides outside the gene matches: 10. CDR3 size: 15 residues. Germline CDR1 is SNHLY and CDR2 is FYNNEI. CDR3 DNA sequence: TGTGCCAGCAGCGGACAGGGGGCAGTAAGGGGTGGCTACACCTTC. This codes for CASSGQGAVRGGYTF.

The CDR3 sequence: CASSYSIPGRTEAFF. CDR3 coding DNA: TGTGCCAGCAGTTACTCGATACCAGGGAGGACTGAAGCTTTCTTT. The chain carries TRBV6-6 and TRBJ1-1, with a tentative D call TRBD1 (5 bases). Looked up from germline, CDR1 is MNHNY and CDR2 is SVGAGI (reference sequence). The CDR3 runs to 15 residues. Trimming stripped 0 bases from V and 5 bases from J, with 13 bases between.

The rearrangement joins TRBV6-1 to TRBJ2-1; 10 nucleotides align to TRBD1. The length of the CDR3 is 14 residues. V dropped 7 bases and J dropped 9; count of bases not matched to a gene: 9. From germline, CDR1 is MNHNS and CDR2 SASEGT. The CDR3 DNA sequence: TGTGCCAGCACCTTCCGGGACAGGGGCGCTGAGCAGTTCTTC. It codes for CASTFRDRGAEQFF.

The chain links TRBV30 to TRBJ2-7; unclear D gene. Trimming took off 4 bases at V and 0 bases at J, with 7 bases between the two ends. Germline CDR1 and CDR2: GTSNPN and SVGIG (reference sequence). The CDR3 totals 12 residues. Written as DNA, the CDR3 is TGTGCCTGGACACAGAGCTCCTACGAGCAGTACTTC. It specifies CAWTQSSYEQYF.

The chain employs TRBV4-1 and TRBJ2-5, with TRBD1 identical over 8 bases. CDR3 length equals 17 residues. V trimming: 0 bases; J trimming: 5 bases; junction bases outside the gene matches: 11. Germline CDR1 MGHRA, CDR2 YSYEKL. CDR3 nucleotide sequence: TGCGCCAGCAGCCAAGAGGTCCCAGGGGGCTATATGGAGACCCAGTACTTC. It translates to CASSQEVPGGYMETQYF.

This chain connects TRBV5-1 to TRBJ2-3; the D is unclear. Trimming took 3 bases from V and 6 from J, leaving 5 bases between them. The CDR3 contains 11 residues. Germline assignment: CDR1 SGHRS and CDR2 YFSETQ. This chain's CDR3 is CASSSADTQYF. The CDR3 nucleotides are TGCGCCAGCAGCTCCGCGGATACGCAGTATTTT.

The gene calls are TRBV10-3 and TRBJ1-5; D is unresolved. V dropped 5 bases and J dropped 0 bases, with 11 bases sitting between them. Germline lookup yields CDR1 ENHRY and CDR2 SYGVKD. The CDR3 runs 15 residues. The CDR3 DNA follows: TGTGCCATCAGTTCGACAAGTAATAGCAATCAGCCCCAGCATTTT. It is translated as CAISSTSNSNQPQHF.

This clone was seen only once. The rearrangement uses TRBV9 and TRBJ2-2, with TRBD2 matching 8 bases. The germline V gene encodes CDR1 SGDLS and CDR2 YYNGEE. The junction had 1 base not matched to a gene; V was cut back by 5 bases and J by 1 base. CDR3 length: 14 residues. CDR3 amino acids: CASRGTRNTGELFF. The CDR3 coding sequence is TGTGCCAGCAGAGGGACTAGGAACACCGGGGAGCTGTTTTTT.

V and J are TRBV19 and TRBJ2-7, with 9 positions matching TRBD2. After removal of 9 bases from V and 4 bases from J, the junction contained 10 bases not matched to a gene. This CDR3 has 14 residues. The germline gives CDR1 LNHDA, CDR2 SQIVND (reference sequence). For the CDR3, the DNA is TGTGCCAGCGGCGGTAGCGGGAGTTTTTACGAGCAGTACTTC. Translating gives CASGGSGSFYEQYF.

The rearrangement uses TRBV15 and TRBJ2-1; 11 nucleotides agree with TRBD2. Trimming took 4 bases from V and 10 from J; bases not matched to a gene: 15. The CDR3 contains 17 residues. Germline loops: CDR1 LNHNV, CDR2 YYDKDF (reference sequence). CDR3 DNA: TGTGCCACCAGCACGCGAGGAATAGCGGGAGGGAGATCGGAGCAGTTCTTC. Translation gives CATSTRGIAGGRSEQFF.

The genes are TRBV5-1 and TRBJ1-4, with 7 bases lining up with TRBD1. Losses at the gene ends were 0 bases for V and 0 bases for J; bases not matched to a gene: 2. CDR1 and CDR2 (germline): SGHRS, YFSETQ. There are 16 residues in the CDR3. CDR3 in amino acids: CASSLGQGATNEKLFF. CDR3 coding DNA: TGCGCCAGCAGCTTGGGCCAGGGGGCAACTAATGAAAAACTGTTTTTT. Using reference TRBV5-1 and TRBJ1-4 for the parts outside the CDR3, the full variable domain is KAGVTQTPRYLIKTRGQQVTLSCSPISGHRSVSWYQQTPGQGLQFLFEYFSETQRNKGNFPGRFSGRQFSNSRSEMNVSTLELGDSALYLCASSLGQGATNEKLFFGSGTQLSVL.

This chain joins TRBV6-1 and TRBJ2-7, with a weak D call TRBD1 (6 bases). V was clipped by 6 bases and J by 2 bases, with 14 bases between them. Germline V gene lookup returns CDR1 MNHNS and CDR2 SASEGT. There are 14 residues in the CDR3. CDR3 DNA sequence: TGTGCCAGCAGGGGATTGGACAGTCCCTACGAGCAGTACTTC. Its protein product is CASRGLDSPYEQYF.

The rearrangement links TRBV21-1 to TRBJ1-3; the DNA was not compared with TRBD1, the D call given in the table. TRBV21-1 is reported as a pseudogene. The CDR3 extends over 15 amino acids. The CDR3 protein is CASSARDRAGNTIYF. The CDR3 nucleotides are TGTGCCAGCAGCGCCCGGGACAGGGCGGGAAACACCATATATTTT.

CDR3 sequence: CASSFRGGSPYEQYF. CDR3 nucleotides: TGTGCCAGCAGCTTTAGAGGCGGGAGTCCCTACGAGCAGTACTTC. This chain links TRBV7-2 with TRBJ2-7; 7 bases match TRBD2. Germline values: CDR1 SGHTA, CDR2 FQGNSA. Trimming removed 3 bases from V and 2 bases from J; junction bases left unmatched: 7. The CDR3 length is 15 residues.

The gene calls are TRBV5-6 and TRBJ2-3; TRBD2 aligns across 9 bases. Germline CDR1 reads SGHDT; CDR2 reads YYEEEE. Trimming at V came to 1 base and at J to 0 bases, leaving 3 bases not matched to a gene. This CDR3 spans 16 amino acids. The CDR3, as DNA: TGTGCCAGCAGCTTGTGGCTAGCGGGGAGCACAGATACGCAGTATTTT. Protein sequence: CASSLWLAGSTDTQYF.

The CDR3 DNA sequence: TGTGCCACCCGGAATTTCCTATTGGCAGGGCCGGTCACAGATACGCAGTATTTT. Translated: CATRNFLLAGPVTDTQYF. The chain is built from TRBV28 and TRBJ2-3; possibly TRBD1 for D (5 bases). V was pared by 10 bases and J by 2 bases, with 28 bases between. CDR3 length equals 18 residues. CDR1 and CDR2 (germline): MDHEN, SYDVKM.

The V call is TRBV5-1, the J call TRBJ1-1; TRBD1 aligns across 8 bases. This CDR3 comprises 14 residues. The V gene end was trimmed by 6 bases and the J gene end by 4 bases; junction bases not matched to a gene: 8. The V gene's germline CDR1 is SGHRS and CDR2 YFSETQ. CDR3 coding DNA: TGCGCCAGCACCTCGCAGGGGGCGGGCACTGAAGCTTTCTTT. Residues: CASTSQGAGTEAFF. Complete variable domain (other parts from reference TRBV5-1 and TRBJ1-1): KAGVTQTPRYLIKTRGQQVTLSCSPISGHRSVSWYQQTPGQGLQFLFEYFSETQRNKGNFPGRFSGRQFSNSRSEMNVSTLELGDSALYLCASTSQGAGTEAFFGQGTRLTVV.

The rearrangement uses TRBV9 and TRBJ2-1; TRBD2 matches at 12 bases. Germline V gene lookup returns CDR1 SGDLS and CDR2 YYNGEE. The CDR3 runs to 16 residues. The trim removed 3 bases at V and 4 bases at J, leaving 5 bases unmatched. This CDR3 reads CASSALAGGRYNEQFF. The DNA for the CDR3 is TGTGCCAGCAGCGCCCTAGCGGGAGGGAGATACAATGAGCAGTTCTTC.

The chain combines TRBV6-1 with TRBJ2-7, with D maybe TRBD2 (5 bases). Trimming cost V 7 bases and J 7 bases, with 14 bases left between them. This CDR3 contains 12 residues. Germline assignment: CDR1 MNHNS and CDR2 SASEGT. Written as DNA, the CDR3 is TGTGCCAGCACCCCCCGGGGATGGGAGCAGTACTTC. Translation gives CASTPRGWEQYF.

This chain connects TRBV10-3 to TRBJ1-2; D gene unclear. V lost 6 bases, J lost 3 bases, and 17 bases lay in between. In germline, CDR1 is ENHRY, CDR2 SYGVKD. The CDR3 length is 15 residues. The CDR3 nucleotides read TGTGCCATCAGGTCAACGGGTACCTCGGACTATGGCTACACCTTC. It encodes CAIRSTGTSDYGYTF.

The CDR3 DNA follows: TGTGCCAGCAGCTACACCCAGGGTAATGAGCAGTTCTTC. Translating gives CASSYTQGNEQFF. The chain couples TRBV7-2 to TRBJ2-1; the D gene is possibly TRBD1 (5 bases). CDR3 length equals 13 residues. Trimming took 4 bases from V and 7 from J, leaving 11 bases between them. Germline lookup yields CDR1 SGHTA and CDR2 FQGNSA.